This T cell receptor (beta chain) was profiled in a study of T cell changes during pregnancy in multiple sclerosis. Clones were read by immunoSEQ multiplex PCR, and TCRdb kept only the in-frame ones, dropping some. Among about 28,000 clones listed, 80% to 90% were seen once. After removal of 4 bases from V and 1 base from J, the junction contained 5 bases not matched to a gene. Germline V gene sequence: CDR1 SGDLS, CDR2 YYNGEE. The CDR3 contains 15 residues. The sequence derives from a female donor in good health, enrolled as a control in a pregnancy study. The sample was CD4+ T cells from peripheral blood mononuclear cells, taken in the first trimester of pregnancy. V is TRBV9 and J is TRBJ1-1, with 9 nucleotides matching TRBD1. The CDR3 here is CASSLRTGANTEAFF. CDR3 coding DNA: TGTGCCAGCAGCCTCCGGACAGGGGCGAACACTGAAGCTTTCTTT.